Listed below are T cell receptor beta chains from one sample, sequenced in a study of T cells in Graves' hyperthyroidism and ophthalmopathy. TCRdb called the multiplex PCR reads again in MiXCR, with one record for every CDR3 protein. Of 550,000 to 700,000 distinct CDR3 sequences listed, 14% to 15% are singletons. The sample was blood. Receptor source: a woman between 40 and 50 years old with Graves' ophthalmopathy. Each CDR3 is given with its conserved first and last residue. The D gene is left open where the match is weak. Size values are once, few and many counts, or a class for expanded clones, and some rows have none.

V gene	J gene	clone size	D gene	CDR3 DNA	CDR3 protein
TRBV28	TRBJ1-5	many	TRBD1	TGTGCCAGCAGACAACGGACAGGGTCAGTAGCTCAGCCCCAGCATTTT	CASRQRTGSVAQPQHF
TRBV19	TRBJ2-2	many	NA	TGTGCCAGTAGTATATTGGGCGGTCTGAACACCGGGGAGCTGTTTTTT	CASSILGGLNTGELFF
TRBV25-1	TRBJ1-3	many	NA	TGTGCCAGCAGTGGTGAGGGGTTCTCTGGAAACACCATATATTTT	CASSGEGFSGNTIYF
TRBV6-1	TRBJ2-7	many	NA	TGTGCCAACAAGCAAAGCGGGTCCTACGAGCAGTACTTC	CANKQSGSYEQYF
TRBV7-6	TRBJ2-5	many	NA	TGTGCCAGCAGCTTAACATCGTGGAGATCAGAGACCCAGTACTTC	CASSLTSWRSETQYF
TRBV5-1	TRBJ1-5	few	NA	TGCGCCAGCAGCCCCGGGGAGAATAGCAATCAGCCCCAGCATTTT	CASSPGENSNQPQHF
TRBV2	TRBJ2-7	many	NA	TGTGCCAGCAGTGACTTAAGTTACGAGCAGTACTTC	CASSDLSYEQYF
TRBV11-1	TRBJ2-2	many	NA	TGTGCCAGCAGCTTATCTCGGGCCTCGGGAACCGGGGAGCTGTTTTTT	CASSLSRASGTGELFF
TRBV19	TRBJ2-5	many	TRBD1	TGTGCCAGTCGCCAGACAGGGGAGCAAGAGACCCAGTACTTC	CASRQTGEQETQYF
TRBV10-3	TRBJ1-6	NA	NA	TGTGCCATCAGGGGCTATAATTCACCCCTCCACTTT	CAIRGYNSPLHF
TRBV27	TRBJ2-5	many	NA	TGTGCCAGCAGTAGAGGGTGGATTAAAGAGACCCAGTACTTC	CASSRGWIKETQYF
TRBV19	TRBJ1-2	many	TRBD1	TGTGCCAGTAGTATCGGGCAGGGGGCGGGCTATGGCTACACCTTC	CASSIGQGAGYGYTF
TRBV12-5	TRBJ2-5	many	TRBD2	TGTGCTAGTGGTTTATCTGCGGGAGATGAGGAGACCCAGTACTTC	CASGLSAGDEETQYF
TRBV7-8	TRBJ1-2	many	TRBD1	TGTGCCAGCAGCTTAGGAGGTTGGACAGGGTATGGCTACACCTTC	CASSLGGWTGYGYTF
TRBV7-9	TRBJ2-7	many	NA	TGTGCCAGCAGCGGGCCGCCGGTCTCCTACGAGCAGTACTTC	CASSGPPVSYEQYF
TRBV28	TRBJ1-6	many	NA	TGTGCCAGCAGTTCCTACCCTCAGACTCGTACGGGTAATTCACCCCTCCACTTT	CASSSYPQTRTGNSPLHF
TRBV2	TRBJ2-5	many	NA	TGTGCCAGCACCTGGGCGGGTCTGGAGACCCAGTACTTC	CASTWAGLETQYF
TRBV19	TRBJ2-5	many	TRBD1	TGTGCCAGTAGGACGGGACAGGGAGTGGAGACCCAGTACTTC	CASRTGQGVETQYF
TRBV29-1	TRBJ2-7	many	TRBD2	TGCAGCGTCGTCCGACTAGCGGAGCAGTACTTC	CSVVRLAEQYF
TRBV11-2	TRBJ2-2	many	TRBD1	TGTGCCAGCAGCTTACTTCGACAGGGATGGACCGGGGAGCTGTTTTTT	CASSLLRQGWTGELFF
TRBV2	TRBJ1-5	many	NA	TGTGCCAGCAGTCCGGCGAGCCACAGCAATCAGCCCCAGCATTTT	CASSPASHSNQPQHF
TRBV28	TRBJ2-5	many	NA	TGTGCCACCTCAGACCGGGACCGCGAAGAGACCCAGTACTTC	CATSDRDREETQYF
TRBV10-3	TRBJ2-7	NA	NA	TGTGCCATCAGTTCCCGAACAAGCTCCTACGAGCAGTACTTC	CAISSRTSSYEQYF
TRBV28	TRBJ2-7	many	TRBD1	TGTGCCAGCAGGGCAGGGGGCGAGTACGAGCAGTACTTC	CASRAGGEYEQYF
TRBV20-1	TRBJ1-5	many	NA	TGCAGTGCTACTGGGGGGAATGGAGGCAATCAGCCCCAGCATTTT	CSATGGNGGNQPQHF
TRBV10-3	TRBJ2-2	NA	TRBD1	TGTGCCATCAGTGAGTCTAGGACAGGGGTCACCGGGGAGCTGTTTTTT	CAISESRTGVTGELFF
TRBV20-1	TRBJ2-6	few	NA	TGCAGTGCTAGAGAAGGGAGTAGGTCTCCTGGGGCCAACGTCCTGACTTTC	CSAREGSRSPGANVLTF
TRBV12-3/TRBV12-4	TRBJ2-7	NA	NA	TGTGCCAGCGGATTCAAATCGACTAGCTCCTACGAGCAGTACTTC	CASGFKSTSSYEQYF
TRBV28	TRBJ2-6	many	NA	TGTGCCAGCACCAACTCTGGGGCCAACGTCCTGACTTTC	CASTNSGANVLTF
TRBV10-1	TRBJ2-7	many	NA	TGCGCCAGCACGCCGGGACACTACGAGCAGTACTTC	CASTPGHYEQYF
TRBV7-3	TRBJ1-2	many	TRBD1	TGTGCCAGCAGCACCCAGACAGGGGCCAGCTATGGCTACACCTTC	CASSTQTGASYGYTF
TRBV20-1	TRBJ1-3	many	NA	TGCAGTGCCCCCCAGAGCTCTGGAAACACCATATATTTT	CSAPQSSGNTIYF
TRBV29-1	TRBJ2-1	few	TRBD2	TGCAGCGTAAGACTAGCGGGAGAGTACAATGAGCAGTTCTTC	CSVRLAGEYNEQFF
TRBV2	TRBJ1-5	many	NA	TGTGCCAGCAGTGAGGACAGCCGCAATCAGCCCCAGCATTTT	CASSEDSRNQPQHF
TRBV12-3/TRBV12-4	TRBJ2-3	many	NA	TGTGCCAGCAGTCCCAGCGAAAGCACAGATACGCAGTATTTT	CASSPSESTDTQYF
TRBV27	TRBJ2-2	many	NA	TGTGCCAGCAGTTTATGGGACACCGGGGAGCTGTTTTTT	CASSLWDTGELFF
TRBV7-3	TRBJ1-1	once	NA	TGTGCCAGCAGCCGGAGACCGGACTTGAACACTGAAGCTTTCTTT	CASSRRPDLNTEAFF
TRBV6-2/TRBV6-3	TRBJ1-1	many	NA	TGTGCCAGCAGTCAAATAGGAACTGAAGCTTTCTTT	CASSQIGTEAFF
TRBV7-2	TRBJ1-2	many	NA	TGTGCCAGCAGCGCCGGGACGGACTATGGCTACACCTTC	CASSAGTDYGYTF
TRBV29-1	TRBJ2-2	few	TRBD2	TGCAGCGTTGAATTCGCTAGCGGGAGGAACACCGGGGAGCTGTTTTTT	CSVEFASGRNTGELFF
TRBV7-2	TRBJ1-1	few	NA	TGTGCCAGCAAGACAGGAGGCAGAGAGGACACTGAAGCTTTCTTT	CASKTGGREDTEAFF
TRBV20-1	TRBJ2-5	many	TRBD2	TGCAGTGCTAGCCCTGCGGGAGGGCTAGAGACCCAGTACTTC	CSASPAGGLETQYF
TRBV11-1	TRBJ1-1	NA	NA	TGTGCCAGCAACCGACGGACAGATGTTGAAGCTTTCTTT	CASNRRTDVEAFF
TRBV20-1	TRBJ2-7	many	TRBD2	TGCAGTGCTACGCTAGCGGGAGGGCCCTACGAGCAGTACTTC	CSATLAGGPYEQYF